This T cell receptor (beta chain) emerged from a study of T cell responses to AZD1222 COVID-19 vaccine. Study overall: Pooling covered second doses at about 4 or about 12 weeks.

This clone was seen just once. The antigen remains undetermined. Using immunoSEQ multiplex PCR, the repertoire was profiled, and TCRdb retains in-frame clones only, with some absent. The repertoire holds over 95,000 clones, with around 87% as singletons. This CDR3 is built from 11 residues. Germline V gene data show CDR1 as KGHDR and CDR2 as SFDVKD. V shed 5 bases and J shed 12 bases, with 10 bases lying between them. Findings and caveats of the study: Epitopes outside B.1.351 and B.1.1.7 mutated regions reportedly drew nearly half of spike TCRs. Spike-specific TCR repertoires showed rising breadth and depth after two AZD1222 doses.

This receptor was identified in an adult in good health. The chain carries TRBV24-1 and TRBJ2-1; tentatively, D is TRBD2 (5 bases). This sample comprised peripheral blood, obtained on day 0 of AZD1222 vaccination. The CDR3 loop reads CATSGEKRQFF. The CDR3 DNA reads TGTGCCACCAGTGGGGAGAAGCGGCAGTTCTTC.